The clone carrying this T cell receptor (beta chain) was picked up a small number of times. Its antigen is as yet unknown. These data originate in a study of cytomegalovirus exposure and HLA in healthy donors. Study outcomes and limitations: Testing in vitro showed a few CMV-associated chains specific for CMV antigens. The study flagged approximately 180 TCR beta chains as cytomegalovirus-associated.

The CDR3 is made up of 16 amino acids. The V end lost 0 bases, the J end lost 10 bases, and 16 bases lay between the germline ends. Germline V gene sequence: CDR1 MNHEY, CDR2 SMNVEV (reference sequence). PCR amplification relied on 60 Vbeta primers (plus 13 Jbeta primers). Sequencing was performed with immunoSEQ multiplex PCR; in TCRdb, only in-frame clones are kept and a portion is missing. The table lists 90,000 to 120,000 clones, 79% of them singletons. Sequencing was done on a sample of PBMCs. The J gene is TRBJ1-6, the V gene TRBV27, with D perhaps TRBD1 (6 bases). This TCR derives from a female donor in good health and CMV-seropositive. The CDR3 region is CASSLSLAGGRSPLHF. The CDR3 DNA is TGTGCCAGCAGTTTATCGTTAGCTGGGGGCAGGTCACCCCTCCACTTT.